The following is a T cell receptor (beta chain) sequence with its context. The CDR3 has 13 residues. The ends were cut back, 0 bases at V and 6 bases at J, with 8 bases in the middle. CDR1 MNHEY and CDR2 SMNVEV come from the germline V gene (reference sequence). These data originate in a study of T-cell reconstitution after alpha-beta-depleted transplantation in children. A library of TCRbeta sequences, prepared with unique molecular identifiers, was generated. TCRdb independently ran MiXCR on the PCR reads; one entry per CDR3 protein. The sample includes a few hundred thousand distinct CDR3 sequences, 10% of them seen just once.

This TCR was sampled from a human donor who donated a stem cell graft to a child with acute lymphoblastic leukemia. Sequencing was performed on PBMCs from the stem cell graft donor, taken from the stem cell graft. The chain recombines TRBV27 with TRBJ1-2, with unresolved D. CDR3 DNA: TGTGCCAGCAGTTTATCAGGAAACCATGGCTACACCTTC. Amino acids: CASSLSGNHGYTF.